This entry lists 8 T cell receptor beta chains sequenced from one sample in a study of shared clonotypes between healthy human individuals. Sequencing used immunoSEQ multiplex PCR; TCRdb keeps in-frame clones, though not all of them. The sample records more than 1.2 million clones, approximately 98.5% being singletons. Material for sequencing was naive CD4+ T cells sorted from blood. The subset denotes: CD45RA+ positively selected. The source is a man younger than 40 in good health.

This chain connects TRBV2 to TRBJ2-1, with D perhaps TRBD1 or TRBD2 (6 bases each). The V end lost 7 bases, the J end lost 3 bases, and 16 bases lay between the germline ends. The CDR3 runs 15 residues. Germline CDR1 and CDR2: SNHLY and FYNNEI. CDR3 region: CASTPNREDYNEQFF. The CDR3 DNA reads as TGTGCCAGCACCCCAAACAGGGAGGACTACAATGAGCAGTTCTTC.

CDR3 sequence: CSVRRTSSYEQYF. CDR3 sequence (DNA): TGCAGCGTTCGGAGGACTTCGTCCTACGAGCAGTACTTC. V usage is TRBV29-1 and J usage is TRBJ2-7; a possible D gene is TRBD2 (5 bases). The germline CDR1 and CDR2 sequences are SQVTM and ANQGSEA. The CDR3 covers 13 residues. Trimming pared 5 bases from V and 1 base from J, leaving 12 bases between.

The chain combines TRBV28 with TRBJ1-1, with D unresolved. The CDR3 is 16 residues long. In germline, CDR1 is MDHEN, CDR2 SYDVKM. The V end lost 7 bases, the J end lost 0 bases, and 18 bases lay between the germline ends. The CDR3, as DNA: TGTGCCAGCACCCCCCTGTTGTTTCGCCTGAACACTGAAGCTTTCTTT. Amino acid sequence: CASTPLLFRLNTEAFF.

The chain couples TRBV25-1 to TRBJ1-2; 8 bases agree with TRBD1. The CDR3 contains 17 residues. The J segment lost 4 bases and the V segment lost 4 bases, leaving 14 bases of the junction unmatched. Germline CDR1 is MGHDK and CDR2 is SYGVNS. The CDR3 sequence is CASSAGTGARLGYGYTF. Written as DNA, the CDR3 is TGTGCCAGCAGTGCCGGGACAGGAGCAAGGTTAGGCTATGGCTACACCTTC.

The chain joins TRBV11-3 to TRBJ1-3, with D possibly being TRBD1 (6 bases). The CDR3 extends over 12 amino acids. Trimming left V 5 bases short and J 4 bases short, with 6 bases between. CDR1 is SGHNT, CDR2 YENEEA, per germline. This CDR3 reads CASSGTGNTIYF. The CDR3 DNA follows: TGTGCCAGCAGCGGGACAGGAAACACCATATATTTT. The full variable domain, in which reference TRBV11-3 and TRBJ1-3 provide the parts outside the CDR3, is EAGVVQSPRYKIIEKKQPVAFWCNPISGHNTLYWYLQNLGQGPELLIRYENEEAVDDSQLPKDRFSAERLKGVDSTLKIQPAELGDSAVYLCASSGTGNTIYFGEGSWLTVV.

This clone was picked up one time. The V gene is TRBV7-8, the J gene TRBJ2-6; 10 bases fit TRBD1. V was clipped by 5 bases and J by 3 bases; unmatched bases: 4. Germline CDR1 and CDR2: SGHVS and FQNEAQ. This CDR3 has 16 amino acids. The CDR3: CASSRTGGIGANVLTF. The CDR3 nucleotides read TGTGCCAGCAGCCGGACAGGGGGAATTGGGGCCAACGTCCTGACTTTC.

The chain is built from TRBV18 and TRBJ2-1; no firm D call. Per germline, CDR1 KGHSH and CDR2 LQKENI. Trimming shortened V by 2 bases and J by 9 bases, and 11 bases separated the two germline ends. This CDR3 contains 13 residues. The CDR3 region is CASSPMSTVEQFF. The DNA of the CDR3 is TGTGCCAGCTCACCAATGTCCACGGTTGAGCAGTTCTTC.

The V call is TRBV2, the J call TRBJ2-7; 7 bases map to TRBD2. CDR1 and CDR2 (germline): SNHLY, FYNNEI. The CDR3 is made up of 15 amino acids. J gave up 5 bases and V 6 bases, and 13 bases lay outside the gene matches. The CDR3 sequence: CASSKQRDPAHEQYF. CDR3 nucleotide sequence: TGTGCCAGCAGCAAGCAGCGGGATCCCGCCCACGAGCAGTACTTC.